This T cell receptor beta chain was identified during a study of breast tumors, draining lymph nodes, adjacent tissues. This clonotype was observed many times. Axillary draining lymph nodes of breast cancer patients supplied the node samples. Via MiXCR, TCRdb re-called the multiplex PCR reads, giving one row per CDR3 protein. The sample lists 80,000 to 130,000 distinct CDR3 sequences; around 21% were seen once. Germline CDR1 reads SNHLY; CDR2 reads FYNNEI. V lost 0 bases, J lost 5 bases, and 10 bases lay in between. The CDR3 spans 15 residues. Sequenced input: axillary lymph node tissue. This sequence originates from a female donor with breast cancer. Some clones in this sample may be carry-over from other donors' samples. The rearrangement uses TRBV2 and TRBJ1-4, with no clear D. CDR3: CASSEAWQSNEKLFF. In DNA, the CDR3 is TGTGCCAGCAGTGAAGCTTGGCAGAGCAATGAAAAACTGTTTTTT. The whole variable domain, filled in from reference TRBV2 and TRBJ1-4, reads EPEVTQTPSHQVTQMGQEVILRCVPISNHLYFYWYRQILGQKVEFLVSFYNNEISEKSEIFDDQFSVERPDGSNFTLKIRSTKLEDSAMYFCASSEAWQSNEKLFFGSGTQLSVL.